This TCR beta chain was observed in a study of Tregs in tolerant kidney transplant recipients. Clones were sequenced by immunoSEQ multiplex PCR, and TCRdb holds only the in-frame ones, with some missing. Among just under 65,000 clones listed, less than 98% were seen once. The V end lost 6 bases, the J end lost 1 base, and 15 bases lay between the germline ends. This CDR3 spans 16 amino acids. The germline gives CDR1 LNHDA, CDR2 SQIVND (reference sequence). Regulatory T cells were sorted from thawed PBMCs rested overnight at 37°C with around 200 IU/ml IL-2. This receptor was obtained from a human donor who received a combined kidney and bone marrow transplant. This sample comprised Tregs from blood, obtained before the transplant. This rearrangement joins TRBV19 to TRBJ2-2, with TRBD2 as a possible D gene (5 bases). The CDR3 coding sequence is TGTGCCAGTAGATCATTCGGGGTGAGGAACACCGGGGAGCTGTTTTTT. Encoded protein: CASRSFGVRNTGELFF.